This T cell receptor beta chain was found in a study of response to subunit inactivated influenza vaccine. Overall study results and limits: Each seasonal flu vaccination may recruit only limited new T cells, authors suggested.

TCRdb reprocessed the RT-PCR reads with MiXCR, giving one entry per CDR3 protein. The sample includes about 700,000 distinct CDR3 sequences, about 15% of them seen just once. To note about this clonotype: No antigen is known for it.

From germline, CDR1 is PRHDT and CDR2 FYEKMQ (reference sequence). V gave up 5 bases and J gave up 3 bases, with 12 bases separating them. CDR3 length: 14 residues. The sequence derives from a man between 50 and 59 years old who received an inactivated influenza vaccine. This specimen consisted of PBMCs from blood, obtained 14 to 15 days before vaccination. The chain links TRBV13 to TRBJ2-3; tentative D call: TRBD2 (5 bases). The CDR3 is CASSKLVRTDTQYF. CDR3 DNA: TGTGCCAGCAGCAAACTAGTAAGAACAGATACGCAGTATTTT. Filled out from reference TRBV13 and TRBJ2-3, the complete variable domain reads AAGVIQSPRHLIKEKRETATLKCYPIPRHDTVYWYQQGPGQDPQFLISFYEKMQSDKGSIPDRFSAQQFSDYHSELNMSSLELGDSALYFCASSKLVRTDTQYFGPGTRLTVL.